The 28 T cell receptor beta chains listed next were all sequenced from one sample in a study of graft-versus-host responses after intestinal transplantation. Their cognate antigens are unknown. Clones were read by immunoSEQ multiplex PCR, and TCRdb kept only the in-frame ones, dropping some. Among tens of thousands of clones listed, roughly 90% were seen once. The sequenced sample was unstimulated CD4+ T cells sorted from spleen or lymph node cells, obtained before intestinal transplant. The receptors stem from a human donor who received an intestinal transplant.

The rearrangement joins TRBV6-5 to TRBJ2-7, with 10 bases that match TRBD1. Losses at the gene ends were 5 bases for V and 2 bases for J; bases not matched to a gene: 3. The CDR3 is made up of 14 amino acids. Germline assignment: CDR1 MNHEY and CDR2 SVGAGI. CDR3 region: CASSDRGRAYEQYF. Written as DNA, the CDR3 is TGTGCCAGCAGTGACAGGGGGCGGGCCTACGAGCAGTACTTC.

The chain joins TRBV19 to TRBJ2-7; D gene unclear. There are 13 residues in the CDR3. Per germline, CDR1 LNHDA and CDR2 SQIVND (reference sequence). V was trimmed by 3 bases and J by 3 bases, leaving 9 bases between them. CDR3 DNA: TGTGCCAGTAGTATTGCCCGCGGCTACGAGCAGTACTTC. This gives the protein CASSIARGYEQYF.

The chain is built from TRBV5-6 and TRBJ2-7, with D perhaps TRBD1 (6 bases). The V end was cut by 4 bases, the J end by 3 bases, with 14 bases between. The germline V gene encodes CDR1 SGHDT and CDR2 YYEEEE. CDR3 size: 14 residues. CDR3 nucleotide sequence: TGTGCCAGCAGCACCCTACAGGGAAACTACGAGCAGTACTTC. This sequence encodes CASSTLQGNYEQYF.

The chain is built from TRBV27 and TRBJ2-7; no reliable D call. V lost 8 bases to trimming and J lost 4 bases, with 18 bases between them. Germline V gene sequence: CDR1 MNHEY, CDR2 SMNVEV (reference sequence). The CDR3 has 14 residues. DNA of the CDR3: TGTGCCAGCGGGGTAGAGGCAAAAGGATACGAGCAGTACTTC. This sequence encodes CASGVEAKGYEQYF.

This clone was seen a single time. This chain's CDR3 is CASSEWEGSEQYF. In nucleotides, the CDR3 is TGTGCCAGCAGTGAATGGGAGGGGAGCGAGCAGTACTTC. The chain links TRBV6-5 to TRBJ2-7, with 7 bases aligning to TRBD2. The CDR3 is 13 amino acids. The germline V gene encodes CDR1 MNHEY and CDR2 SVGAGI. Germline trimming cut 5 bases from V and 6 bases from J; bases unmatched to any gene: 7.

In this sample, this clone turned up a few times. The chain has TRBV7-9 and TRBJ2-1, with 10 bases aligning to TRBD2. Trimming cost V 3 bases and J 0 bases; bases outside gene matches: 5. The CDR3 is made up of 17 amino acids. Germline V gene lookup returns CDR1 SEHNR and CDR2 FQNEAQ (reference sequence). The CDR3 protein is CASSLGTSASSYNEQFF. The CDR3 DNA reads as TGTGCCAGCAGCTTGGGGACTAGCGCGAGCTCCTACAATGAGCAGTTCTTC. Together with reference TRBV7-9 and TRBJ2-1, the CDR3 gives the full variable domain: DTGVSQNPRHKITKRGQNVTFRCDPISEHNRLYWYRQTLGQGPEFLTYFQNEAQLEKSRLLSDRFSAERPKGSFSTLEIQRTEQGDSAMYLCASSLGTSASSYNEQFFGPGTRLTVL.

The rearrangement joins TRBV7-9 to TRBJ2-2; D gene ambiguous. The germline V gene has CDR1 SEHNR and CDR2 FQNEAQ (reference sequence). Trimming removed 5 bases at V and 1 base at J, with 8 bases between. This CDR3 region has 14 residues. CDR3 amino acids: CASSPLGNTGELFF. CDR3 coding DNA: TGTGCCAGCAGCCCTCTTGGGAACACCGGGGAGCTGTTTTTT.

This clone showed up just once. CDR3 DNA: TGTGCCAGCAGTTCTGACAGGGGTCAGCCCCAGCATTTT. This sequence encodes CASSSDRGQPQHF. The chain is built from TRBV5-8 and TRBJ1-5, with 8 bases matching TRBD1. CDR3 size: 13 residues. After removal of 5 bases from V and 6 bases from J, the junction contained 4 bases not matched to a gene. Per the germline V gene, CDR1 is SGHTS and CDR2 is YDEGEE.

The CDR3 region is CASSIQTDTQYF. CDR3 sequence (DNA): TGTGCCAGCAGTATACAGACAGATACGCAGTATTTT. The chain uses TRBV28 and TRBJ2-3; D gene unclear. The CDR3 is 12 amino acids. Germline V gene sequence: CDR1 MDHEN, CDR2 SYDVKM. Trimming stripped 5 bases from V and 3 bases from J, with 6 bases between.

This rearrangement joins TRBV20-1 to TRBJ1-2; D gene ambiguous. Trimming stripped 5 bases from V and 7 bases from J, with 11 bases between. CDR3 length: 11 residues. Looked up from germline, CDR1 is DFQATT and CDR2 is SNEGSKA (reference sequence). CDR3 amino acids: CSAPPPGGYTF. CDR3 sequence (DNA): TGCAGTGCTCCTCCACCGGGTGGCTACACCTTC.

The rearrangement uses TRBV30 and TRBJ2-2, with TRBD1 matching 12 bases. V lost 2 bases, J lost 2 bases, and 6 bases stayed unmatched. The CDR3 covers 17 residues. Germline assignment: CDR1 GTSNPN and CDR2 SVGIG (reference sequence). CDR3 DNA sequence: TGTGCCTGGAGTCCCGGGGACAGGGGGCTAAACACCGGGGAGCTGTTTTTT. Its translation is CAWSPGDRGLNTGELFF.

The rearrangement joins TRBV19 to TRBJ1-1; D is undetermined. The CDR3 spans 11 residues. From germline, CDR1 is LNHDA and CDR2 SQIVND (reference sequence). Trimming left V 7 bases short and J 2 bases short, with 5 bases between. The CDR3 bases are TGTGCCAGTATGAGTAACACTGAAGCTTTCTTT. It translates to CASMSNTEAFF. Complete variable domain (other parts from reference TRBV19 and TRBJ1-1): DGGITQSPKYLFRKEGQNVTLSCEQNLNHDAMYWYRQDPGQGLRLIYYSQIVNDFQKGDIAEGYSVSREKKESFPLTVTSAQKNPTAFYLCASMSNTEAFFGQGTRLTVV.

The CDR3 protein is CASSLSGRGYEQYF. The CDR3, as DNA: TGTGCCAGTAGCCTCAGCGGGAGGGGCTACGAGCAGTACTTC. This chain joins TRBV19 and TRBJ2-7; 10 bases match TRBD2. The CDR3 totals 14 residues. V dropped 6 bases and J dropped 3; count of bases not matched to a gene: 5. Germline V lookup: CDR1 LNHDA, CDR2 SQIVND (reference sequence).

This clone has only one observation. Distinct nucleotide sequences in the sample also encode this CDR3. V and J are TRBV5-1 and TRBJ2-1, with D possibly being TRBD2 (6 bases). Germline V gives CDR1 SGHRS, CDR2 YFSETQ. V dropped 0 bases and J dropped 1 base, with 8 bases sitting between them. The CDR3 extends over 15 amino acids. CDR3: CASSLVAGSYNEQFF. In DNA, the CDR3 is TGCGCCAGCAGCTTGGTCGCGGGATCCTACAATGAGCAGTTCTTC.

The gene calls are TRBV28 and TRBJ2-7; TRBD1 is a possible D gene (6 bases). The CDR3 contains 14 residues. CDR1 is MDHEN, CDR2 SYDVKM, per germline. With 7 bases removed from V and 2 bases from J, the gap between germline ends came to 15 bases. CDR3 nucleotides: TGTGCCAGCACCTCGGCAGGGGCCCCCTACGAGCAGTACTTC. Translation: CASTSAGAPYEQYF.

The chain recombines TRBV28 with TRBJ1-2, with 9 bases fitting TRBD1. Trimming took 3 bases from V and 4 from J; bases not matched to a gene: 3. CDR3 length equals 14 residues. Germline V gene sequence: CDR1 MDHEN, CDR2 SYDVKM. The CDR3 here is CASSFTGGFYGYTF. CDR3 bases: TGTGCCAGCAGTTTTACAGGGGGCTTCTATGGCTACACCTTC.

This clone was observed a few times. J is TRBJ2-7 and V is TRBV21-1; TRBD2, the table's D call, lacks a check against the DNA. TRBV21-1 is a pseudogene. This CDR3 has 15 residues. The CDR3 DNA sequence: TGTGCCAGCAGCAAAGAGGGACTAGCGGCCTACGAGCAGTACTTC. It encodes CASSKEGLAAYEQYF.

The V call is TRBV28, the J call TRBJ2-1; unclear D gene. The germline V gene encodes CDR1 MDHEN and CDR2 SYDVKM. The CDR3 is 15 residues long. V lost 6 bases to trimming and J lost 0 bases, with 12 bases between them. The CDR3 reads CASRGRLSSYNEQFF. The CDR3 DNA reads TGTGCCAGCAGAGGACGGCTAAGCTCCTACAATGAGCAGTTCTTC.

The CDR3 nucleotides are TGTGCCAGCAGTGGGACCTGGGGACAGCCCCAGCATTTT. As protein: CASSGTWGQPQHF. The V gene is TRBV2, the J gene TRBJ1-5; D not certain. CDR3 size: 13 residues. The germline V gene has CDR1 SNHLY and CDR2 FYNNEI. V was trimmed by 4 bases and J by 7 bases, leaving 11 bases between them.

The chain carries TRBV27 and TRBJ2-1; 8 bases line up with TRBD2. Germline V CDR1 and CDR2: MNHEY, SMNVEV (reference sequence). The CDR3 is made up of 19 amino acids. The trim removed 6 bases at V and 4 bases at J, leaving 20 bases unmatched. The CDR3 DNA sequence: TGTGCCAGCAGACAATCCGGGACATCAAGCGGGAGCCCGTACAATGAGCAGTTCTTC. It yields the protein CASRQSGTSSGSPYNEQFF.

The V call is TRBV6-5, the J call TRBJ1-3; D call uncertain. V was pared by 7 bases and J by 0 bases, with 7 bases between. From germline, CDR1 is MNHEY and CDR2 SVGAGI. CDR3 length: 13 residues. Here the CDR3 reads CASKDHSGNTIYF. In nucleotides, the CDR3 is TGTGCCAGCAAGGACCACTCTGGAAACACCATATATTTT.

A single count supports this clone. This chain links TRBV5-1 with TRBJ2-1, with 7 bases identical to TRBD2. Germline V gene data show CDR1 as SGHRS and CDR2 as YFSETQ. The junction had 15 bases not matched to a gene; V was cut back by 2 bases and J by 7 bases. The CDR3 consists of 17 residues. The CDR3 loop reads CASSFMTGREFPNEQFF. The CDR3 nucleotides are TGCGCCAGCAGCTTCATGACTGGGCGGGAGTTTCCTAATGAGCAGTTCTTC. The whole variable domain, filled in from reference TRBV5-1 and TRBJ2-1, reads KAGVTQTPRYLIKTRGQQVTLSCSPISGHRSVSWYQQTPGQGLQFLFEYFSETQRNKGNFPGRFSGRQFSNSRSEMNVSTLELGDSALYLCASSFMTGREFPNEQFFGPGTRLTVL.

V is TRBV29-1 and J is TRBJ1-1, with no clear D. The length of the CDR3 is 13 residues. Germline values: CDR1 SQVTM, CDR2 ANQGSEA. V lost 4 bases and J lost 0, with 9 bases in between. CDR3 coding DNA: TGCAGCGTTGTAGGCGAGATGAACACTGAAGCTTTCTTT. Its protein product is CSVVGEMNTEAFF.

This clone was recorded only once. This chain connects TRBV15 to TRBJ1-2, with D uncertain. Trimming stripped 0 bases from V and 1 base from J, with 18 bases between. The CDR3 length is 18 residues. Germline V gene lookup returns CDR1 LNHNV and CDR2 YYDKDF (reference sequence). CDR3 loop: CATSRDRSAGRLNYGYTF. CDR3 DNA: TGTGCCACCAGCAGAGATCGAAGCGCGGGAAGACTTAACTATGGCTACACCTTC.

This clone has a handful of counts. The chain has TRBV7-7 and TRBJ2-5; 9 nucleotides line up with TRBD1. With 5 bases clipped from V and 4 bases from J, the junction kept 14 bases outside the gene matches. Germline loops: CDR1 SSHAT, CDR2 FNYEAQ (reference sequence). The CDR3 sequence is 17 residues long. The CDR3 spells CASSPQPGTGRGETQYF. The CDR3 nucleotides read TGTGCCAGCAGCCCGCAACCCGGGACAGGGCGTGGAGAGACCCAGTACTTC.

The chain has TRBV7-2 and TRBJ1-6; no clear D gene. This CDR3 comprises 14 residues. V gave up 1 base and J gave up 7 bases, with 8 bases separating them. Germline-derived CDR1 and CDR2 are SGHTA and FQGNSA. The CDR3 DNA is TGTGCCAGCAGCTTAGGGATCTTGAATTCACCCCTCCACTTT. Translation: CASSLGILNSPLHF.

The chain links TRBV4-1 to TRBJ2-5; no reliable D call. V was trimmed by 0 bases and J by 2 bases, leaving 13 bases between them. From germline, CDR1 is MGHRA and CDR2 YSYEKL. This CDR3 region has 16 residues. DNA of the CDR3: TGCGCCAGCAGCCAAGATCGCGTGGGCCGACAAGAGACCCAGTACTTC. This gives the protein CASSQDRVGRQETQYF.

The rearrangement links TRBV19 to TRBJ2-1, with D perhaps given as TRBD1 or TRBD2 (5 bases each). V lost 3 bases and J lost 0, with 12 bases in between. The CDR3 is 16 amino acids. From germline, CDR1 is LNHDA and CDR2 SQIVND (reference sequence). CDR3 in DNA: TGTGCCAGTAGTATCGACGGGGCCAGCTCCTACAATGAGCAGTTCTTC. This sequence encodes CASSIDGASSYNEQFF. Combining the CDR3 with reference TRBV19 and TRBJ2-1 gives the whole variable domain DGGITQSPKYLFRKEGQNVTLSCEQNLNHDAMYWYRQDPGQGLRLIYYSQIVNDFQKGDIAEGYSVSREKKESFPLTVTSAQKNPTAFYLCASSIDGASSYNEQFFGPGTRLTVL.